This TCR beta chain is from a study of blood T cell repertoires in COVID-19. Study background: Sources were T cells, B-cell-depleted T cells, or PBMCs; the material itself was cDNA or gDNA.

Germline V CDR1 and CDR2: SGHKS, YYEKEE (reference sequence). The CDR3 length is 16 residues. V gave up 0 bases and J gave up 5 bases; unmatched junction bases: 8. TCRdb's table, derived via immunoSEQ multiplex PCR, lists solely in-frame clones and lacks some. The profile covers 300,000 to 350,000 clones, with 87% appearing a single time and roughly a tenth taken by the ten largest. V gene TRBV5-5 combines with J gene TRBJ2-3, with 8 positions matching TRBD2. This clonotype was obtained from a man aged 25-45 years with COVID-19, enrolled during active disease. Input material: peripheral blood. CDR3 amino acids: CASSLGPGLEGDTQYF. DNA for the CDR3: TGTGCCAGCAGCTTGGGACCGGGACTAGAGGGAGATACGCAGTATTTT.